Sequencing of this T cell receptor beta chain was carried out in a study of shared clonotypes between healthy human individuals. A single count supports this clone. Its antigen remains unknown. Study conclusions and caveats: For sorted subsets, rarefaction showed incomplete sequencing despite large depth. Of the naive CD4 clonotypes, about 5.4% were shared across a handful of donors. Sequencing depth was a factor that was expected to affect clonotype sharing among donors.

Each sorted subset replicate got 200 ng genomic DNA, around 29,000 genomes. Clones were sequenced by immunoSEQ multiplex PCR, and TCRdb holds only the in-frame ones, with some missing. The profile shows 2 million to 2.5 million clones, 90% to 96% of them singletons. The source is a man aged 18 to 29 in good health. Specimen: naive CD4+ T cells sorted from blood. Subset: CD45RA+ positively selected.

CDR3 nucleotides: TGTGCCTGGAATCCCGGGGGTAGCAATCAGCCCCAGCATTTT. Residues: CAWNPGGSNQPQHF. The rearrangement uses TRBV30 and TRBJ1-5; maybe TRBD1 (5 bases). Germline CDR1 GTSNPN, CDR2 SVGIG (reference sequence). Trimming stripped 4 bases from V and 0 bases from J, with 10 bases between. This CDR3 spans 14 amino acids.